Following are 13 T cell receptor beta chains from one sample sequenced in a study of T cell repertoires in cytomegalovirus infection. Their cognate antigens are unknown. TCRdb fed the reads into MiXCR, producing one record per CDR3 protein. The repertoire holds around 710,000 distinct CDR3 sequences, roughly 28% seen once, with roughly 13% in the top ten. Here the sequenced sample was cultured CD8+ T cells from PBMCs, taken from culture after CMV antigen stimulation. The source is a human donor in good health (CMV status not recorded). Some clones in this sample may be carry-over from other donors' samples.

This clonotype was recorded a few times. The chain combines TRBV11-2 with TRBJ1-2; 7 positions match TRBD1. Germline-derived CDR1 and CDR2 are SGHAT and FQNNGV. The CDR3 contains 15 residues. J gave up 3 bases and V 3 bases, and 7 bases lay outside the gene matches. CDR3 amino acids: CASSFSPTGDYGYTF. Here the CDR3 DNA reads TGTGCCAGCAGCTTCTCCCCTACAGGGGACTATGGCTACACCTTC.

This clonotype was seen at least ten times. The chain recombines TRBV7-9 with TRBJ2-2, with D unresolved. The CDR3 runs to 16 residues. In germline, CDR1 is SEHNR, CDR2 FQNEAQ (reference sequence). V shed 2 bases and J shed 1 base, with 11 bases lying between them. The CDR3, as DNA: TGTGCCAGCAGCTTATATTGGGTACAGAACACCGGGGAGCTGTTTTTT. Translated: CASSLYWVQNTGELFF. Together with reference TRBV7-9 and TRBJ2-2, the CDR3 gives the full variable domain: DTGVSQNPRHKITKRGQNVTFRCDPISEHNRLYWYRQTLGQGPEFLTYFQNEAQLEKSRLLSDRFSAERPKGSFSTLEIQRTEQGDSAMYLCASSLYWVQNTGELFFGEGSRLTVL.

Comment on this clonotype: This may stem from a read error, because a much larger clone lies one nucleotide away. The CDR3 here is CASSFDRVTEAFF. DNA of the CDR3: TGTGCCAGCAGTTTCGACAGGGTCACTGAAGCTTTCTTT. This chain connects TRBV12-3 or TRBV12-4 to TRBJ1-1; 7 bases are a match to TRBD1. The CDR3 extends over 13 amino acids. With 3 bases clipped from V and 4 bases from J, the junction kept 2 bases outside the gene matches.

The table lists this clonotype with a few counts. The genes are TRBV6-1 and TRBJ2-7; TRBD1 matches at 10 bases. After removal of 4 bases from V and 4 bases from J, the junction contained 7 bases not matched to a gene. Germline V gene lookup returns CDR1 MNHNS and CDR2 SASEGT. The CDR3 spans 15 residues. In DNA, the CDR3 is TGTGCCAGCAGTGGCGAGGGACAGGGGATTTACGAGCAGTACTTC. This codes for CASSGEGQGIYEQYF.

The gene calls are TRBV12-3 or TRBV12-4 and TRBJ1-1; no reliable D call. CDR3 length: 12 amino acids. V lost 7 bases and J lost 4, with 10 bases in between. The CDR3 nucleotides are TGTGCCAGCATTCACGGGAGCACTGAAGCTTTCTTT. Translation gives CASIHGSTEAFF.

This chain links TRBV12-3 or TRBV12-4 with TRBJ2-1; D remains unclear. V was clipped by 6 bases and J by 5 bases, with 20 bases between them. This CDR3 has 16 residues. Here the CDR3 reads CASRTTLRATDNEQFF. DNA for the CDR3: TGTGCCAGCAGAACCACACTACGGGCCACGGACAATGAGCAGTTCTTC.

This clonotype was seen a single time. The chain couples TRBV20-1 to TRBJ2-5; a possible D gene is TRBD2 (6 bases). CDR3 length: 12 residues. Germline CDR1 reads DFQATT; CDR2 reads SNEGSKA (reference sequence). Trimming stripped 6 bases from V and 5 bases from J, with 13 bases between. This CDR3 is CSALGGTETQYF. CDR3 DNA: TGCAGTGCCCTGGGAGGTACGGAGACCCAGTACTTC.

The chain's CDR3 is CASSYGGAGSGEQYF. Here the CDR3 DNA reads TGTGCCAGCAGTTACGGGGGGGCTGGGTCGGGCGAGCAGTACTTC. The chain joins TRBV6-6 to TRBJ2-7, with a tentative D call TRBD2 (7 bases). The germline gives CDR1 MNHNY, CDR2 SVGAGI (reference sequence). V was pared by 2 bases and J by 6 bases, with 17 bases between. There are 15 residues in the CDR3.

There are a few counts of this clonotype. V is TRBV7-8 and J is TRBJ2-7, with D maybe TRBD2 (6 bases). This CDR3 comprises 15 residues. Trimming shortened V by 0 bases and J by 5 bases, and 14 bases separated the two germline ends. Germline V gene data show CDR1 as SGHVS and CDR2 as FQNEAQ. CDR3 loop: CASSLARGLLHEQYF. The CDR3 DNA follows: TGTGCCAGCAGCTTAGCCCGGGGGTTACTCCACGAGCAGTACTTC. The variable domain in full, completed from reference TRBV7-8 and TRBJ2-7, reads GAGVSQSPRYKVAKRGQDVALRCDPISGHVSLFWYQQALGQGPEFLTYFQNEAQLDKSGLPSDRFFAERPEGSVSTLKIQRTQQEDSAVYLCASSLARGLLHEQYFGPGTRLTVT.

The sample holds a few counts of this clonotype. This chain links TRBV14 with TRBJ1-1; the D gene is possibly TRBD1 (6 bases). This CDR3 spans 13 amino acids. The germline gives CDR1 SGHDN, CDR2 FVKESK. Trimming took off 2 bases at V and 4 bases at J, with 8 bases between the two ends. In DNA form, the CDR3 reads TGTGCCAGCAGCCAATTACAGGGCACTGAAGCTTTCTTT. Translated, it gives CASSQLQGTEAFF.

The chain has TRBV19 and TRBJ2-1, with TRBD1 as a possible D gene (6 bases). Deletions cut 3 bases from V and 4 bases from J, with 13 bases between. The CDR3 has 15 residues. From germline, CDR1 is LNHDA and CDR2 SQIVND (reference sequence). CDR3 nucleotide sequence: TGTGCCAGTAGTATTCTGGGACAACCTTACAATGAGCAGTTCTTC. Its protein product is CASSILGQPYNEQFF.

Only a few counts were recorded for this clonotype. The CDR3 DNA is TGCGCCAGCAGCCCAGACAGGGGGCACGGCTACACCTTC. Amino acid sequence: CASSPDRGHGYTF. The rearrangement joins TRBV5-1 to TRBJ1-2; 10 positions match TRBD1. The CDR3 spans 13 residues. Germline CDR1 and CDR2: SGHRS and YFSETQ. The junction had 5 bases not matched to a gene; V was cut back by 4 bases and J by 8 bases. Full variable domain (missing parts from reference TRBV5-1 and TRBJ1-2): KAGVTQTPRYLIKTRGQQVTLSCSPISGHRSVSWYQQTPGQGLQFLFEYFSETQRNKGNFPGRFSGRQFSNSRSEMNVSTLELGDSALYLCASSPDRGHGYTFGSGTRLTVV.

This clonotype occurred a few times. CDR3 loop: CASSTQGRKTEAFF. The CDR3 bases are TGTGCCAGCAGCACACAGGGTAGGAAGACTGAAGCTTTCTTT. The J gene is TRBJ1-1, the V gene TRBV5-4, with a possible D match to TRBD1 (6 bases). The germline CDR1 and CDR2 sequences are SGHNT and YYREEE (reference sequence). This CDR3 region has 14 residues. Trimming pared 4 bases from V and 5 bases from J, leaving 15 bases between.